This TCR beta chain derives from a study of OX40 agonist ivuxolimab in advanced cancers. The overall study: Cancers in dose escalation were hepatocellular, melanoma, renal cell and head and neck. Of mixed ages from about 20 to 80 and averaging around 60 years, the group was about 80% male.

The data were produced by immunoSEQ multiplex PCR, yet TCRdb's version contains in-frame clones alone and is incomplete. The table shows 60,000 to 70,000 clones, with around four fifths occurring only once. Concerning this clone: The antigen remains undetermined.

General study results and limits: There was clonal expansion of CD4+ and CD8+ blood T cells by week 6 at 0.1 to 3.0 mg/kg. Researchers report that CD8+ T cells had, on average, more expanded clones than CD4+.

This receptor was identified in an adult with an advanced solid tumor such as melanoma, head and neck, liver or kidney cancer. Source: CD4+ or CD8+ T cells sorted from blood, taken in a trial of the OX40 agonist ivuxolimab.

In DNA, the CDR3 is TGTGCCAGCAGGAATAGCGGAGAGGGGTCAGGCGAGCAGTACTTC. Translation: CASRNSGEGSGEQYF. The chain carries TRBV28 and TRBJ2-7; perhaps TRBD2 as D (6 bases). The CDR3 contains 15 residues. Germline V gene sequence: CDR1 MDHEN, CDR2 SYDVKM. Trimming removed 6 bases at V and 6 bases at J, with 21 bases between.